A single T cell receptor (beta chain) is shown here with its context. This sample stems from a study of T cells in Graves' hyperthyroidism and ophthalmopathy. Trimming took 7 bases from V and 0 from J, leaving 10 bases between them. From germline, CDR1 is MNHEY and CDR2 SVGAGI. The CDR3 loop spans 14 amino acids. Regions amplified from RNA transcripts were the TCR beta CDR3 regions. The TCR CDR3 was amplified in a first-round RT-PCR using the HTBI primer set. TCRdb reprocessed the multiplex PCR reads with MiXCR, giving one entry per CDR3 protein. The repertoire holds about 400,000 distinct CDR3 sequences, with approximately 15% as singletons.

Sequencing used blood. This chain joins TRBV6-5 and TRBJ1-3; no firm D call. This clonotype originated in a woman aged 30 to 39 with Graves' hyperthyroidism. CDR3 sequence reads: CASNSEFSGNTIYF. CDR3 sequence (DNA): TGTGCCAGCAATTCAGAGTTCTCTGGAAACACCATATATTTT.